The 23 T cell receptor beta chains presented below share a single source sample, sequenced in a study of cytotoxic CD8 clonotypes in ibrutinib-treated CLL. Sequenced by immunoSEQ multiplex PCR; TCRdb stores in-frame clones only, minus some. Counted here are fewer than 50,000 clones, about half occurring once; the ten biggest clones make up about 30%. Specimen: PBMCs, collected after 12 months of ibrutinib treatment. These receptors originate from a human donor with chronic lymphocytic leukemia.

The genes are TRBV7-2 and TRBJ1-1; 7 bases map to TRBD1. Germline CDR1 and CDR2: SGHTA and FQGNSA. With 5 bases clipped from V and 3 bases from J, the junction kept 6 bases outside the gene matches. The CDR3 spans 14 residues. For the CDR3, the DNA is TGTGCCAGCAGCCCCCGGACAGGTCACACTGAAGCTTTCTTT. Residues: CASSPRTGHTEAFF.

The chain combines TRBV21-1 with TRBJ2-5; the table gives TRBD2 as D, unverified against the DNA. TRBV21-1 counts as a pseudogene. There are 16 residues in the CDR3. The CDR3 protein is CASSKKGGSHQETQYF. Here the CDR3 DNA reads TGTGCCAGCAGCAAAAAAGGCGGGAGTCACCAAGAGACCCAGTACTTC.

This chain joins TRBV11-3 and TRBJ2-7, with TRBD2 as a possible D gene (5 bases). Germline CDR1 is SGHNT and CDR2 is YENEEA. V was cut by 4 bases and J by 0 bases, with 10 bases left in between. The CDR3 has 14 residues. CDR3 nucleotide sequence: TGTGCCAGCAGCTCAGGACGGGGCTCCTACGAGCAGTACTTC. Translating gives CASSSGRGSYEQYF.

This clone was counted a few times. V gene TRBV6-1 combines with J gene TRBJ1-2, with 7 bases that match TRBD1. The ends lost 6 bases at V and 3 bases at J; junction bases unmatched: 4. CDR3 length: 13 amino acids. Germline loops: CDR1 MNHNS, CDR2 SASEGT. CDR3: CASRSGTDYGYTF. As DNA, the CDR3 is TGTGCCAGCAGATCCGGGACAGACTATGGCTACACCTTC.

This chain links TRBV6-1 with TRBJ2-2; D call uncertain. The germline CDR1 and CDR2 sequences are MNHNS and SASEGT. The V end was cut by 3 bases, the J end by 1 base, with 9 bases between. The CDR3 is 15 amino acids. In DNA, the CDR3 is TGTGCCAGCAGTGACGAACATTTGAACACCGGGGAGCTGTTTTTT. This gives the protein CASSDEHLNTGELFF.

This clone was counted at least ten times. This rearrangement joins TRBV15 to TRBJ1-4, with D possibly being TRBD1 (5 bases). V lost 5 bases and J 0 bases, leaving 10 bases between the germline ends. CDR3 length: 15 residues. CDR1 and CDR2 from the germline V gene are LNHNV and YYDKDF (reference sequence). CDR3 bases: TGTGCCACCAGCCCGCAGGGCACAACTAATGAAAAACTGTTTTTT. It encodes CATSPQGTTNEKLFF. Together with reference TRBV15 and TRBJ1-4, the CDR3 gives the full variable domain: DAMVIQNPRYQVTQFGKPVTLSCSQTLNHNVMYWYQQKSSQAPKLLFHYYDKDFNNEADTPDNFQSRRPNTSFCFLDIRSPGLGDTAMYLCATSPQGTTNEKLFFGSGTQLSVL.

The chain couples TRBV6-1 to TRBJ2-1; 7 positions match TRBD1. The CDR3 is 15 amino acids. CDR1 is MNHNS and CDR2 is SASEGT in the germline V gene. The junction had 4 bases not matched to a gene; V was cut back by 3 bases and J by 2 bases. The CDR3 spells CASSDRQGPYNEQFF. CDR3 sequence (DNA): TGTGCCAGCAGTGATCGACAGGGACCCTACAATGAGCAGTTCTTC.

This clone occurred a few times. V usage is TRBV7-9 and J usage is TRBJ2-7; TRBD1 aligns across 10 bases. Germline V gene data show CDR1 as SEHNR and CDR2 as FQNEAQ (reference sequence). V trimming: 1 base; J trimming: 3 bases; junction bases outside the gene matches: 12. The CDR3 is 18 residues long. The CDR3 loop is CASSLVGSLRDRGYEQYF. In DNA, the CDR3 is TGTGCCAGCAGCTTAGTGGGCAGTCTGCGGGACAGGGGCTACGAGCAGTACTTC.

The gene calls are TRBV2 and TRBJ2-1; no clear D. This CDR3 has 11 residues. Trimming pared 4 bases from V and 7 bases from J, leaving 5 bases between. Germline V lookup: CDR1 SNHLY, CDR2 FYNNEI. CDR3 residues: CASSGGNEQFF. The DNA of the CDR3 is TGTGCCAGCAGTGGTGGAAATGAGCAGTTCTTC.

J is TRBJ2-7 and V is TRBV6-1, with a weak D call TRBD1 (6 bases). Germline CDR1 is MNHNS and CDR2 is SASEGT. The CDR3 sequence is 15 residues long. Trimming took off 1 base at V and 5 bases at J, with 15 bases between the two ends. The CDR3 loop is CASSEDGQGWDEQYF. In nucleotides, the CDR3 is TGTGCCAGCAGTGAAGACGGGCAGGGGTGGGACGAGCAGTACTTC.

Turning to this clone: Sequence at one end of the junction differs from germline and may be a read error. Other DNA sequences of this sample code for an identical CDR3. The V gene is TRBV27, the J gene TRBJ2-2, with D perhaps matching TRBD1 (6 bases). The germline V gene encodes CDR1 MNHEY and CDR2 SMNVEV (reference sequence). The CDR3 consists of 14 residues. CDR3: CASSFQGHTGELFF. CDR3 bases: TGCGCCAGCAGTTTTCAGGGGCACACCGGGGAGCTGTTTTTT.

The rearrangement uses TRBV28 and TRBJ2-3; TRBD2 matches 7 bases. Germline lookup yields CDR1 MDHEN and CDR2 SYDVKM. The CDR3 runs 14 residues. J was trimmed by 4 bases and V by 3 bases; bases with no gene match: 4. CDR3 amino acids: CASSFGGSADTQYF. As DNA, the CDR3 is TGTGCCAGCAGTTTCGGCGGGAGCGCAGATACGCAGTATTTT. Filled out from reference TRBV28 and TRBJ2-3, the complete variable domain reads DVKVTQSSRYLVKRTGEKVFLECVQDMDHENMFWYRQDPGLGLRLIYFSYDVKMKEKGDIPEGYSVSREKKERFSLILESASTNQTSMYLCASSFGGSADTQYFGPGTRLTVL.

This chain links TRBV5-1 with TRBJ2-5; TRBD2 matches 9 bases. This CDR3 is 15 amino acids long. The ends lost 4 bases at V and 4 bases at J; junction bases unmatched: 8. Germline CDR1 reads SGHRS; CDR2 reads YFSETQ. The CDR3 DNA sequence: TGCGCCAGCAGCGTGACAGCGGGAGGTTCAGAGACCCAGTACTTC. This codes for CASSVTAGGSETQYF.

V is TRBV5-1 and J is TRBJ2-7; maybe TRBD2 (5 bases). Germline V lookup: CDR1 SGHRS, CDR2 YFSETQ. Trimming left V 0 bases short and J 5 bases short, with 12 bases between. The CDR3 sequence is 14 residues long. CDR3 residues: CASSLGGSRDEQYF. CDR3 DNA: TGCGCCAGCAGCTTGGGAGGGAGTCGAGACGAGCAGTACTTC.

This clone was picked up a small number of times. The chain uses TRBV6-1 and TRBJ1-1; the match to TRBD1 covers 7 bases. Germline CDR1 is MNHNS and CDR2 is SASEGT. V was pared by 2 bases and J by 4 bases, with 7 bases of the junction left unmatched. The CDR3 covers 15 residues. CDR3 nucleotides: TGTGCCAGCAGTGAAAGGGGGCTACAGGGCACTGAAGCTTTCTTT. Its protein product is CASSERGLQGTEAFF.

The gene calls are TRBV5-1 and TRBJ2-1, with TRBD2 matching over 9 bases. Germline trimming cut 1 base from V and 8 bases from J; bases unmatched to any gene: 4. This CDR3 comprises 14 residues. Germline assignment: CDR1 SGHRS and CDR2 YFSETQ. The CDR3 sequence is CASSLTSGPDEQFF. The DNA for the CDR3 is TGCGCCAGCAGCTTGACTAGCGGGCCGGATGAGCAGTTCTTC.

A remark on this clone: The junction and the germline gene differ at one end; a read error may be behind it. This chain uses TRBV5-1 with TRBJ1-1, with a weak D call TRBD1 (5 bases). The germline CDR1 and CDR2 sequences are SGHRS and YFSETQ. The CDR3 contains 15 residues. This CDR3 is CASSFLGTGGTEAFF. The CDR3 region has the DNA TGTGCCAGCAGCTTCCTTGGGACCGGGGGCACTGAAGCTTTCTTT.

V gene TRBV18 combines with J gene TRBJ2-7, with TRBD2 matching 13 bases. CDR3 length equals 17 residues. The junction had 10 bases not matched to a gene; V was cut back by 6 bases and J by 2 bases. CDR1 and CDR2 (germline): KGHSH, LQKENI. This CDR3 is CASSLIPGTSGTYEQYF. CDR3 bases: TGTGCCAGCTCCTTAATACCGGGGACTAGCGGGACCTACGAGCAGTACTTC.

This chain joins TRBV19 and TRBJ2-6; 9 bases line up with TRBD1. Germline loops: CDR1 LNHDA, CDR2 SQIVND (reference sequence). V lost 3 bases to trimming and J lost 2 bases; unmatched junction nucleotides: 5. The CDR3 is 17 amino acids. The CDR3 region is CASSIGQGKAGANVLTF. The CDR3 DNA sequence: TGTGCCAGTAGTATTGGACAGGGGAAAGCTGGGGCCAACGTCCTGACTTTC. Using reference TRBV19 and TRBJ2-6 for the parts outside the CDR3, the full variable domain is DGGITQSPKYLFRKEGQNVTLSCEQNLNHDAMYWYRQDPGQGLRLIYYSQIVNDFQKGDIAEGYSVSREKKESFPLTVTSAQKNPTAFYLCASSIGQGKAGANVLTFGAGSRLTVL.

The chain uses TRBV4-1 and TRBJ2-5, with D maybe TRBD1 (5 bases). This CDR3 comprises 15 residues. V lost 1 base and J lost 6, with 15 bases in between. Per germline, CDR1 MGHRA and CDR2 YSYEKL. CDR3 coding DNA: TGCGCCAGCAGCCAAGGGATGGGGCCGGAGAAGACCCAGTACTTC. This codes for CASSQGMGPEKTQYF.

The V and J genes are TRBV27 and TRBJ1-1; D may be TRBD1 (5 bases). This CDR3 is 12 amino acids long. Germline CDR1 reads MNHEY; CDR2 reads SMNVEV (reference sequence). Trimming stripped 5 bases from V and 6 bases from J, with 10 bases between. The CDR3 nucleotides are TGTGCCAGCAGTCGAGGGACGGCTGAAGCTTTCTTT. Residues: CASSRGTAEAFF.

V is TRBV6-1 and J is TRBJ1-3; D ambiguous. The germline gives CDR1 MNHNS, CDR2 SASEGT. This CDR3 has 16 residues. The V and J ends lost 4 bases and 0 bases respectively, with 13 bases between them. The DNA of the CDR3 is TGTGCCAGCAGTGTGGTTGGGGTGAGCTCTGGAAACACCATATATTTT. Translated: CASSVVGVSSGNTIYF.

V and J are TRBV5-1 and TRBJ2-7; the match to TRBD2 covers 11 bases. The CDR3 sequence is 15 residues long. The germline gives CDR1 SGHRS, CDR2 YFSETQ. The ends lost 1 base at V and 4 bases at J; junction bases unmatched: 4. CDR3 sequence (DNA): TGCGCCAGCAGCTTGAAACTAGCGGGAGTGTACGAGCAGTACTTC. It encodes CASSLKLAGVYEQYF.